What follows are 32 T cell receptor beta chains derived from one specimen sequenced in a study of blood T cell repertoires in COVID-19. Only in-frame clones appear in the TCRdb table, and some are missing; sequencing was by immunoSEQ multiplex PCR. The sample records more than 110,000 clones, around nine tenths being singletons. Input material: peripheral blood. The receptors originated from a human donor in a cohort sampled during active COVID-19.

The chain couples TRBV10-2 to TRBJ1-1, with a possible D match to TRBD1 (5 bases). CDR1 is WSHSY and CDR2 is SAAADI in the germline V gene. The CDR3 is 18 amino acids. V lost 2 bases to trimming and J lost 0 bases, with 19 bases between them. For the CDR3, the DNA is TGCGCCAGCAGTGAGGGGGCTTGGGCAGGTGTTATGAACACTGAAGCTTTCTTT. Encoded protein: CASSEGAWAGVMNTEAFF.

The chain recombines TRBV15 with TRBJ1-4; 8 nucleotides line up with TRBD1. The CDR3 sequence is 15 residues long. V was clipped by 3 bases and J by 4 bases; unmatched bases: 4. Germline V CDR1 and CDR2: LNHNV, YYDKDF (reference sequence). The CDR3 region has the DNA TGTGCCACCAGCAGGACGACAGGGGTTAATGAAAAACTGTTTTTT. This gives the protein CATSRTTGVNEKLFF.

In nucleotides, the CDR3 is TGTGCCAGCAGCCAAGATTCGCTAACCGATGAGCAGTTCTTC. Amino acids: CASSQDSLTDEQFF. V usage is TRBV14 and J usage is TRBJ2-1, with D unresolved. V was clipped by 0 bases and J by 8 bases, with 11 bases between them. Germline CDR1 and CDR2: SGHDN and FVKESK. The CDR3 extends over 14 amino acids. Supplemented by reference TRBV14 and TRBJ2-1, the full variable domain reads EAGVTQFPSHSVIEKGQTVTLRCDPISGHDNLYWYRRVMGKEIKFLLHFVKESKQDESGMPNNRFLAERTGGTYSTLKVQPAELEDSGVYFCASSQDSLTDEQFFGPGTRLTVL.

The chain has TRBV29-1 and TRBJ2-3; D may be TRBD2 (5 bases). The germline CDR1 and CDR2 sequences are SQVTM and ANQGSEA. CDR3 length: 12 amino acids. Trimming shortened V by 5 bases and J by 6 bases, and 12 bases separated the two germline ends. In DNA form, the CDR3 reads TGCAGCGTTCAGAGGGTGGGTGATACGCAGTATTTT. Residues: CSVQRVGDTQYF.

The chain employs TRBV30 and TRBJ1-6; D not certain. The CDR3 is 14 amino acids. CDR1 is GTSNPN, CDR2 SVGIG, per germline (reference sequence). V lost 0 bases, J lost 9 bases, and 12 bases lay in between. Here the CDR3 reads CAWSVRSWSSPLHF. The CDR3 coding sequence is TGTGCCTGGAGTGTACGCAGCTGGAGTTCACCCCTCCACTTT.

This clone was observed a handful of times. This chain links TRBV28 with TRBJ1-2, with 9 nucleotides matching TRBD1. Trimming took 5 bases from V and 2 from J; bases not matched to a gene: 3. The CDR3 is made up of 14 amino acids. The germline V gene has CDR1 MDHEN and CDR2 SYDVKM. The chain's CDR3 is CASSPGTGNYGYTF. CDR3 DNA: TGTGCCAGCAGTCCCGGGACAGGGAACTATGGCTACACCTTC.

On this clone: At the DNA level, this CDR3 is encoded by other sequences in the same sample as well. V usage is TRBV28 and J usage is TRBJ2-7, with D perhaps matching TRBD1 (6 bases). The CDR3 sequence is 12 residues long. Germline V gives CDR1 MDHEN, CDR2 SYDVKM. Trimming took off 6 bases at V and 4 bases at J, with 10 bases between the two ends. The CDR3 reads CASSPQGYEQYF. The CDR3 region has the DNA TGTGCCAGCAGCCCACAGGGTTACGAGCAGTACTTC.

The V call is TRBV28, the J call TRBJ1-2; 7 bases agree with TRBD1. The germline V gene has CDR1 MDHEN and CDR2 SYDVKM. There are 16 residues in the CDR3. V trimming: 6 bases; J trimming: 4 bases; junction bases outside the gene matches: 14. The CDR3 DNA is TGTGCCAGCAGCCCTTCCGGGGCAGGGGGGATCTATGGCTACACCTTC. Translation gives CASSPSGAGGIYGYTF.

The chain is built from TRBV12-3 or TRBV12-4 and TRBJ2-1, with a tentative D call TRBD1 (5 bases). This CDR3 spans 13 amino acids. V gave up 1 base and J gave up 6 bases, with 7 bases separating them. The CDR3 loop reads CASSLVDTNEQFF. The CDR3 bases are TGTGCCAGCAGTTTAGTGGACACCAATGAGCAGTTCTTC.

The rearrangement joins TRBV29-1 to TRBJ2-5; 7 nucleotides match TRBD2. Losses at the gene ends were 0 bases for V and 4 bases for J; bases not matched to a gene: 8. Germline V gene sequence: CDR1 SQVTM, CDR2 ANQGSEA. This CDR3 has 15 amino acids. In DNA, the CDR3 is TGCAGCGTTGAAGACCCCGGGGAGGGCGGAGAGACCCAGTACTTC. Translating it yields CSVEDPGEGGETQYF.

In DNA, the CDR3 is TGTGCCAGCAGTGGTGGGGCGGGGTCTTACGAGCAGTACTTC. Its translation: CASSGGAGSYEQYF. V gene TRBV28 combines with J gene TRBJ2-7; D possibly corresponds to TRBD2 (6 bases). With 5 bases removed from V and 4 bases from J, the gap between germline ends came to 15 bases. The germline CDR1 and CDR2 sequences are MDHEN and SYDVKM. The CDR3 contains 14 residues.

The rearrangement links TRBV3-1 (or the pseudogene TRBV3-2) to TRBJ2-7; 8 bases align to TRBD2. Germline V gene data show CDR1 as LGHDT and CDR2 as YNNKEL (reference sequence). V trimming: 1 base; J trimming: 6 bases; junction bases outside the gene matches: 11. The CDR3 loop spans 16 amino acids. CDR3 residues: CASSQVGGHRGGEQYF. CDR3 coding DNA: TGTGCCAGCAGCCAAGTAGGAGGCCACCGGGGGGGCGAGCAGTACTTC.

V and J are TRBV6-1 and TRBJ1-5, with D unclear. The germline V gene has CDR1 MNHNS and CDR2 SASEGT. The V and J ends lost 1 base and 0 bases respectively, with 4 bases between them. This CDR3 is built from 14 residues. The CDR3 region is CASSEDYSNQPQHF. CDR3 coding DNA: TGTGCCAGCAGTGAAGATTATAGCAATCAGCCCCAGCATTTT.

The rearrangement joins TRBV7-2 to TRBJ2-4, with 15 bases that match TRBD2. V dropped 5 bases and J dropped 3; count of bases not matched to a gene: 11. Germline V gene data show CDR1 as SGHTA and CDR2 as FQGNSA. This CDR3 has 19 amino acids. The CDR3: CASSTWTSGRAGVKNIQYF. DNA for the CDR3: TGTGCCAGCAGCACCTGGACTAGCGGGAGGGCCGGTGTCAAAAACATTCAGTACTTC.

V and J are TRBV10-1 and TRBJ2-7, with 8 bases identical to TRBD1. V dropped 2 bases and J dropped 6; count of bases not matched to a gene: 6. The CDR3 sequence is 14 residues long. The germline gives CDR1 WNHNN, CDR2 SYGVQD (reference sequence). The CDR3 sequence is CASSEQDRDGEQYF. Here the CDR3 DNA reads TGCGCCAGCAGTGAGCAGGACAGGGACGGCGAGCAGTACTTC.

The chain combines TRBV7-9 with TRBJ2-3, with 10 bases lining up with TRBD2. Germline lookup yields CDR1 SEHNR and CDR2 FQNEAQ (reference sequence). This CDR3 region has 17 residues. The junction had 11 bases not matched to a gene; V was cut back by 0 bases and J by 8 bases. In DNA, the CDR3 is TGTGCCAGCAGCTTAGCGAATCCCAGCGGGGGGGCCGGTACGCAGTATTTT. This encodes CASSLANPSGGAGTQYF.

This clone was detected many times. The chain has TRBV5-6 and TRBJ1-3; a weak D match, TRBD1 (5 bases). Trimming shortened V by 4 bases and J by 4 bases, and 9 bases separated the two germline ends. The CDR3 consists of 13 residues. Germline CDR1 and CDR2: SGHDT and YYEEEE. The CDR3 loop is CASSRDFGNTIYF. Written as DNA, the CDR3 is TGTGCCAGCAGCCGGGACTTCGGAAACACCATATATTTT. Supplemented by reference TRBV5-6 and TRBJ1-3, the full variable domain reads DAGVTQSPTHLIKTRGQQVTLRCSPKSGHDTVSWYQQALGQGPQFIFQYYEEEERQRGNFPDRFSGHQFPNYSSELNVNALLLGDSALYLCASSRDFGNTIYFGEGSWLTVV.

The chain recombines TRBV28 with TRBJ2-7; no clear D gene. This CDR3 has 14 amino acids. CDR1 is MDHEN, CDR2 SYDVKM, per germline. V lost 1 base, J lost 1 base, and 8 bases lay in between. The CDR3, as DNA: TGTGCCAGCAGTTTATCGAGCCCATCCTACGAGCAGTACTTC. Its translation: CASSLSSPSYEQYF.

The chain combines TRBV9 with TRBJ2-7, with a possible D match to TRBD1 (5 bases). The CDR3 is made up of 13 amino acids. Germline V gives CDR1 SGDLS, CDR2 YYNGEE. Between the trimmed V and J ends, which lost 4 bases and 3 bases, there was a span of 11 bases. The CDR3 DNA sequence: TGTGCCAGCAGCCCACAGCAGGGCTACGAGCAGTACTTC. It translates to CASSPQQGYEQYF.

The CDR3 DNA follows: TGCAGCGTTGCTACTACAGGGGGCCCAACCTACGAGCAGTACTTC. It codes for CSVATTGGPTYEQYF. This chain connects TRBV29-1 to TRBJ2-7; 9 nucleotides line up with TRBD1. CDR1 and CDR2 from the germline V gene are SQVTM and ANQGSEA. The junction had 9 bases not matched to a gene; V was cut back by 4 bases and J by 2 bases. There are 15 residues in the CDR3.

This chain uses TRBV7-3 with TRBJ2-1; the match to TRBD2 covers 9 bases. The J segment lost 8 bases and the V segment lost 5 bases, leaving 10 bases of the junction unmatched. Looked up from germline, CDR1 is SGHTA and CDR2 is FQGTGA. The CDR3 is 15 amino acids. The CDR3 coding sequence is TGTGCCAGCAGCCCAATAGCGGGGGTTCGACATGAGCAGTTCTTC. Encoded protein: CASSPIAGVRHEQFF.

V usage is TRBV28 and J usage is TRBJ2-5; TRBD2 matches at 10 bases. The V gene end was trimmed by 6 bases and the J gene end by 2 bases; junction bases not matched to a gene: 3. Germline CDR1 and CDR2: MDHEN and SYDVKM. CDR3 length: 14 residues. The CDR3 here is CASRLAGIQETQYF. The CDR3 DNA reads TGTGCCAGCAGACTAGCGGGAATACAAGAGACCCAGTACTTC.

This clone was seen repeatedly, ten times or more. The rearrangement links TRBV21-1 to TRBJ2-3; the table's D gene call, TRBD2, was not cross checked with the DNA. TRBV21-1 is assigned pseudogene status. The CDR3 totals 16 residues. The DNA of the CDR3 is TGTGCCAGCAGCGCGCGGGACTCCTCCTATTCAGATACGCAGTATTTT. Translation gives CASSARDSSYSDTQYF.

This clone occurred a few times. The chain combines TRBV5-4 with TRBJ2-1; 8 nucleotides agree with TRBD2. V shed 0 bases, J shed 4 bases, and the junction held 6 bases outside the gene matches. Germline CDR1 SGHNT, CDR2 YYREEE (reference sequence). CDR3 size: 16 residues. This CDR3 reads CASSLDPRGAYNEQFF. DNA of the CDR3: TGTGCCAGCAGCTTGGATCCGCGGGGGGCATACAATGAGCAGTTCTTC.

This clone was seen a handful of times. This rearrangement joins TRBV7-9 to TRBJ2-4; 7 positions agree with TRBD1. Trimming at V came to 1 base and at J to 3 bases, leaving 3 bases not matched to a gene. Germline-derived CDR1 and CDR2 are SEHNR and FQNEAQ (reference sequence). This CDR3 has 15 residues. Here the CDR3 DNA reads TGTGCCAGCAGCTTAGATACAGGGGTCAAAAACATTCAGTACTTC. This codes for CASSLDTGVKNIQYF.

This rearrangement joins TRBV6-5 to TRBJ1-1; 12 bases align to TRBD1. The trim removed 6 bases at V and 7 bases at J, leaving 6 bases unmatched. CDR1 is MNHEY and CDR2 is SVGAGI in the germline V gene. The CDR3 consists of 14 residues. The CDR3 spells CASRLGQGAGEAFF. DNA for the CDR3: TGTGCCAGCAGACTGGGACAGGGGGCCGGTGAAGCTTTCTTT.

This chain uses TRBV28 with TRBJ2-6, with D possibly matching TRBD2 (7 bases). V shed 8 bases and J shed 2 bases, with 19 bases lying between them. Germline loops: CDR1 MDHEN, CDR2 SYDVKM. CDR3 length: 17 amino acids. The CDR3 reads CASWGGAPGAGANVLTF. The CDR3 bases are TGTGCCAGCTGGGGGGGCGCCCCAGGGGCTGGGGCCAACGTCCTGACTTTC.

This clone occurred a few times. The chain employs TRBV5-1 and TRBJ2-1; D ambiguous. Per the germline V gene, CDR1 is SGHRS and CDR2 is YFSETQ. The CDR3 runs to 13 residues. The V and J ends lost 7 bases and 4 bases respectively, with 12 bases between them. The CDR3 region has the DNA TGCGCCAGCGGCCAAGAACAGTACAATGAGCAGTTCTTC. Its protein is CASGQEQYNEQFF. Based on the CDR3 plus reference TRBV5-1 and TRBJ2-1, the full variable domain is KAGVTQTPRYLIKTRGQQVTLSCSPISGHRSVSWYQQTPGQGLQFLFEYFSETQRNKGNFPGRFSGRQFSNSRSEMNVSTLELGDSALYLCASGQEQYNEQFFGPGTRLTVL.

The chain has TRBV15 and TRBJ2-7; tentatively, D is TRBD1 (6 bases). Trimming shortened V by 3 bases and J by 2 bases, and 11 bases separated the two germline ends. Germline-derived CDR1 and CDR2 are LNHNV and YYDKDF (reference sequence). The CDR3 is 14 amino acids. Here the CDR3 DNA reads TGTGCCACCAGCAGTGGACAGTTTACCTACGAGCAGTACTTC. Encoded protein: CATSSGQFTYEQYF.

This chain uses TRBV7-8 with TRBJ2-5; 10 bases align to TRBD2. Germline-derived CDR1 and CDR2 are SGHVS and FQNEAQ. This CDR3 is built from 15 residues. Trimming took 5 bases from V and 2 from J; bases not matched to a gene: 5. CDR3 DNA sequence: TGTGCCAGCAGCCAGGGACTAGCGCGTCAAGAGACCCAGTACTTC. This sequence encodes CASSQGLARQETQYF.

The J gene is TRBJ2-7, the V gene TRBV12-3 or TRBV12-4; D gene unclear. The CDR3 spans 12 residues. Trimming shortened V by 3 bases and J by 4 bases, and 7 bases separated the two germline ends. CDR3 DNA sequence: TGTGCCAGCAGTTTTTACAGATACGAGCAGTACTTC. Protein: CASSFYRYEQYF.

The V gene is TRBV5-5, the J gene TRBJ1-6; TRBD1 is a possible D gene (5 bases). The CDR3 extends over 16 amino acids. Germline CDR1 SGHKS, CDR2 YYEKEE (reference sequence). Trimming cost V 0 bases and J 5 bases, with 12 bases left between them. CDR3 DNA sequence: TGTGCCAGCAGCTTGGTTCCGGCAGGGAATAATTCACCCCTCCACTTT. This encodes CASSLVPAGNNSPLHF.